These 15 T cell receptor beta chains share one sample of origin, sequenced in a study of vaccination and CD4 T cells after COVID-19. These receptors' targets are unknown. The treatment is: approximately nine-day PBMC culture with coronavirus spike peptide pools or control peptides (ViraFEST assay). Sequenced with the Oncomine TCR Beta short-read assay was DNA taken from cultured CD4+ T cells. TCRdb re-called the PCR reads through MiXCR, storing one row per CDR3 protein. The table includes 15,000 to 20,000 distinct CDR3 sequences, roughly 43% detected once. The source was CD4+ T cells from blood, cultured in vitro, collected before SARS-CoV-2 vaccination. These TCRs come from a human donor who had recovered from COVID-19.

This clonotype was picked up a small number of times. The chain's CDR3 is CAIRETSGTDTQYF. DNA for the CDR3: TGTGCCATCAGAGAGACTAGCGGAACAGATACGCAGTATTTT. The rearrangement joins TRBV10-3 to TRBJ2-3; TRBD2 matches at 9 bases. This CDR3 region has 14 residues. The V gene's germline CDR1 is ENHRY and CDR2 SYGVKD. Losses at the gene ends were 6 bases for V and 3 bases for J; bases not matched to a gene: 4.

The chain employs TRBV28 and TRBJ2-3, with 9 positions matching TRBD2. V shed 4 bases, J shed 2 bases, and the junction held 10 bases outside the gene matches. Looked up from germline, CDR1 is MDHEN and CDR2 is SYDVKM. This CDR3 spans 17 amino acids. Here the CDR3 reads CASSSGTSYISTDTQYF. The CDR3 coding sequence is TGTGCCAGCAGTTCCGGGACTAGCTATATTTCCACAGATACGCAGTATTTT.

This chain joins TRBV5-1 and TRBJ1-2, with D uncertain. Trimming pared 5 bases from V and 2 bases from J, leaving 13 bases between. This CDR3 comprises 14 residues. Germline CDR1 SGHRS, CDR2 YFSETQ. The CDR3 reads CASRLTQGNYGYTF. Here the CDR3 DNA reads TGCGCCAGCAGATTGACGCAAGGGAACTATGGCTACACCTTC.

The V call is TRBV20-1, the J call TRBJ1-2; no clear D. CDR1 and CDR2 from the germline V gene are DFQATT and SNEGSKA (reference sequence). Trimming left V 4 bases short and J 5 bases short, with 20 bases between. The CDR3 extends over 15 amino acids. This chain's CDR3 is CSATIKGGNRYGYTF. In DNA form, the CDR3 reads TGCAGTGCTACTATCAAAGGCGGGAATAGGTATGGCTACACCTTC.

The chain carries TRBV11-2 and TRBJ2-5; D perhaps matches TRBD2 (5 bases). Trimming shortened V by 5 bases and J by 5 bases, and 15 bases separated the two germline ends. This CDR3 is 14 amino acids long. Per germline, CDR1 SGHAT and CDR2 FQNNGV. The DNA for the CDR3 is TGTGCCAGCAGCCCTGGACTGGATCGGGAGACCCAGTACTTC. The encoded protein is CASSPGLDRETQYF.

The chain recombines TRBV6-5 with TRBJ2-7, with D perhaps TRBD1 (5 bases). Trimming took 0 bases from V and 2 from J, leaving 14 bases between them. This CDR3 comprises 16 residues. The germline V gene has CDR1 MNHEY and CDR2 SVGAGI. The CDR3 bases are TGTGCCAGCAGTTACTCCCTATTGGGGCGGCCCTACGAGCAGTACTTC. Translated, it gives CASSYSLLGRPYEQYF.

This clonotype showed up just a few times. The CDR3 DNA reads TGTGCCAGCAGTGAATCTTTTCGAGGACACCAGATCACTGAAGCTTTCTTT. Protein sequence: CASSESFRGHQITEAFF. The chain uses TRBV6-4 and TRBJ1-1; tentative D call: TRBD1 (5 bases). Germline values: CDR1 MRHNA, CDR2 SNTAGT. With 3 bases removed from V and 4 bases from J, the gap between germline ends came to 21 bases. The CDR3 has 17 amino acids.

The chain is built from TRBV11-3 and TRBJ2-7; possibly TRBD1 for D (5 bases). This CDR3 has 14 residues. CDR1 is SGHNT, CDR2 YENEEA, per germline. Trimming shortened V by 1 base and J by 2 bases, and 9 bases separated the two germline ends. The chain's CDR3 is CASSLVRATYEQYF. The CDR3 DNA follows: TGTGCCAGCAGCTTAGTCAGGGCAACCTACGAGCAGTACTTC.

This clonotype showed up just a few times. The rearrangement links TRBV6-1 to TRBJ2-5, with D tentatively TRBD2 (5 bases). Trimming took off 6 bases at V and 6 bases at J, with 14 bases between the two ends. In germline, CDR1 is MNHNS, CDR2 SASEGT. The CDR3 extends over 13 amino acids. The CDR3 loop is CASSPGISQTQYF. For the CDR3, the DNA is TGTGCCAGCAGCCCCGGGATTTCTCAGACCCAGTACTTC.

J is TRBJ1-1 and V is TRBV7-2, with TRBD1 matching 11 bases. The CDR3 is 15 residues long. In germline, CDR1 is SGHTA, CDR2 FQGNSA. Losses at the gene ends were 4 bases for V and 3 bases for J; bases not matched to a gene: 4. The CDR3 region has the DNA TGTGCCAGCAGCTCAGGACAGGGGGCGGACACTGAAGCTTTCTTT. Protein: CASSSGQGADTEAFF.

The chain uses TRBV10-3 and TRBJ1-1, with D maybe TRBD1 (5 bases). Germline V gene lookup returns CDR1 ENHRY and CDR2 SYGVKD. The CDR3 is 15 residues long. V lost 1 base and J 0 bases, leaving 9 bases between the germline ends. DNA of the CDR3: TGTGCCATCAGTGAGTTAGGACAAGTGAACACTGAAGCTTTCTTT. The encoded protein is CAISELGQVNTEAFF.

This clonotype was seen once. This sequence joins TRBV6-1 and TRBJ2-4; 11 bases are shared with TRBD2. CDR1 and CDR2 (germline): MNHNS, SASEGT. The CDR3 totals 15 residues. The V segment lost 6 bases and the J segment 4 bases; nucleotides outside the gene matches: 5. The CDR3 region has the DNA TGTGCCAGCAGGGTACTAGCGGGGGAAAAAAACATTCAGTACTTC. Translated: CASRVLAGEKNIQYF.

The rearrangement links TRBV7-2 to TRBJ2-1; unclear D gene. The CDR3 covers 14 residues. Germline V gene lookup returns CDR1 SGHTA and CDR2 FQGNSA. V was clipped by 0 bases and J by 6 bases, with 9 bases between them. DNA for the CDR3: TGTGCCAGCAGCTTAGCCCGTCAGATCAATGAGCAGTTCTTC. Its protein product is CASSLARQINEQFF.

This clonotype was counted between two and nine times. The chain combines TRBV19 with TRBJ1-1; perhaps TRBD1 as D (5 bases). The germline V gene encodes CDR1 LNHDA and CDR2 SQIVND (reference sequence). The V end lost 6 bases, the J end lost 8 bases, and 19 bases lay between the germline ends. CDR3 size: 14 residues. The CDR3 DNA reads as TGTGCCAGTAGCGAAAATGGATACCGGGACGAAGCTTTCTTT. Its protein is CASSENGYRDEAFF.

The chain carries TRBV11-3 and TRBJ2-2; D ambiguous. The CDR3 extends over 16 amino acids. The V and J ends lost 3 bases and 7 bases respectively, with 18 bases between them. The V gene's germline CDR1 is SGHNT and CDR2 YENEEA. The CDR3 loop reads CASSFSGPIRSGELFF. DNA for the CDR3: TGTGCCAGCAGCTTCTCCGGGCCCATCAGGAGCGGGGAGCTGTTTTTT.